This T cell receptor (beta chain) was observed in a study of CD4 T cells in relation to SARS-CoV-2 and coronaviruses. The V end lost 5 bases, the J end lost 0 bases, and 10 bases lay between the germline ends. This CDR3 spans 14 amino acids. Germline V lookup: CDR1 MNHNY, CDR2 SVGAGI (reference sequence). For this clone: What it recognizes is unknown.

Libraries were prepared by immunoSEQ multiplex PCR; TCRdb keeps only in-frame clonotypes and omits some of them. The sample contains about 30,000 clones, 76% of which appear only once. Before the COVID-19 pandemic, during about 2010-2018, CD4+ T cells were taken from unexposed donors. The cells were cultured for under twelve days before CD4+ T cells were isolated. The chain is built from TRBV6-6 and TRBJ1-1, with D possibly matching TRBD1 (5 bases). The source is a human donor in good health. Material for sequencing was CD4+ T cells from PBMCs, cultured in vitro. CDR3 amino acids: CASSPGLLNTEAFF. CDR3 nucleotide sequence: TGTGCCAGCAGTCCGGGACTTTTGAACACTGAAGCTTTCTTT.